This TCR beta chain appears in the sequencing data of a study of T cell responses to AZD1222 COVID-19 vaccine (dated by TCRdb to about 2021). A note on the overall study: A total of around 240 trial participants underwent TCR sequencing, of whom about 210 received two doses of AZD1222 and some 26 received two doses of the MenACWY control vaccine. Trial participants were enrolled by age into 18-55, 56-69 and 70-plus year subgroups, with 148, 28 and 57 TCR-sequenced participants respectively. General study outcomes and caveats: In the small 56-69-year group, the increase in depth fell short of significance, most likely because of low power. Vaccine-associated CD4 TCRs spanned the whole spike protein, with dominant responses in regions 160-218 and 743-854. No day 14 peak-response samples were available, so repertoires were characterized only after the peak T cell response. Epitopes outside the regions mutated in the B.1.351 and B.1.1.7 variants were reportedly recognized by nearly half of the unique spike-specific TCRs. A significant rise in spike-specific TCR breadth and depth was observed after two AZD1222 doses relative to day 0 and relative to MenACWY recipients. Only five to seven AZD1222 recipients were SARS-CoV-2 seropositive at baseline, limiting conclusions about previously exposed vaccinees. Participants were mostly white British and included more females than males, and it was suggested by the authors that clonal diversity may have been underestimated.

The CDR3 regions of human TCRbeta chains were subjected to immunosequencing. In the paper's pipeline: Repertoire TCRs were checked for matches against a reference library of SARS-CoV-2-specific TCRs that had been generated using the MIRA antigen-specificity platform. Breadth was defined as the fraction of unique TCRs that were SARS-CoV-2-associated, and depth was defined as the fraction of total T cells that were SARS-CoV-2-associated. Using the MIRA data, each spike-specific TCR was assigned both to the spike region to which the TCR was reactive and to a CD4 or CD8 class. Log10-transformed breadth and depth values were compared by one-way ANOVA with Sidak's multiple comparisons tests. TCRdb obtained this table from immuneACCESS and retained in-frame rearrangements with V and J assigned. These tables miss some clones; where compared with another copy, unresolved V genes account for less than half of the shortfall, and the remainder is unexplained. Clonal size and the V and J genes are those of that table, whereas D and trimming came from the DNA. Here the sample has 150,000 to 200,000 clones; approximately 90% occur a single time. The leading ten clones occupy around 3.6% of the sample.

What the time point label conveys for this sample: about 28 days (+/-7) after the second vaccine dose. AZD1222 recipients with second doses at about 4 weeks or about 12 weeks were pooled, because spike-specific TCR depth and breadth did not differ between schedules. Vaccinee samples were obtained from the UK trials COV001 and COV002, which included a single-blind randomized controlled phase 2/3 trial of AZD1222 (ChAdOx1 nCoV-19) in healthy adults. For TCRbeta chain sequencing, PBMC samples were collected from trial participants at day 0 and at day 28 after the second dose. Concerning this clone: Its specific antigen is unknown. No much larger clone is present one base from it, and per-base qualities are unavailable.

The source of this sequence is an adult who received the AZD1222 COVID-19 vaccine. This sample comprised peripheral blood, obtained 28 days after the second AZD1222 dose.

The DNA is as follows: TGTGCCAGCAGTGGACAGGAGGGATCTAATGAAAAACTGTTTTTT. Protein translation: CASSGQEGSNEKLFF. This receptor chain uses TRBV2 and TRBJ1-4, and perhaps TRBD1 as D gene, on 6 matching bases. Counted from cysteine to phenylalanine, this CDR3 has 15 amino acids. The DNA shown is the 45-base CDR3, in frame from base 1. V loses 4 bases, J loses 3 bases, and the germline ends lie 12 bases apart. CDR1 SNHLY and CDR2 FYNNEI were looked up in the germline V gene.